Ten or more counts support the clone carrying this T cell receptor (beta chain). One entry per CDR3 protein results from TCRdb running MiXCR on the 5' RACE reads. The sample includes 10,000 to 15,000 distinct CDR3 sequences, 3.5% to 4% seen only once; the top ten take around 43%. The CDR3 length is 15 residues. Germline loops: CDR1 SGHTA, CDR2 FQGNSA. J was trimmed by 2 bases and V by 1 base; bases with no gene match: 2. The record originates from a study of spatial heterogeneity in lung cancer. Study background: Consistent detection of more beta-chain than alpha-chain sequences was observed. A unique TCR and UMI combination showed up more than ten times in raw reads, on average.

Noted time point: sample taken at primary tumor resection. The receptor comes from a male donor with early-stage non-small cell lung cancer. Here the sequenced sample was PBMCs, taken at surgery. The V and J genes are TRBV7-2 and TRBJ1-3, with 7 bases identical to TRBD1. CDR3 DNA: TGTGCCAGCAGCTTAGACAGGGGAGCTGGAAACACCATATATTTT. Amino acids: CASSLDRGAGNTIYF.